This T cell receptor (beta chain) was sequenced during a study of PD-L1 blockade in urothelial cancer. Study at large: Earlier, patients had received 0 to 3 chemotherapy regimens. Blood samples had a median of around 140,000 T cells, roughly 83,000 unique TCRs, and clonality 0.080.

Germline CDR1 and CDR2: ENHRY and SYGVKD. The CDR3 is made up of 13 amino acids. V dropped 3 bases and J dropped 2 bases, with 8 bases sitting between them. The time point was: peripheral blood 6 weeks after treatment start. Individual patients had between 1 and 8 samples, taken pretreatment and on-treatment. Method: immunoSEQ multiplex PCR; TCRdb's copy keeps in-frame clones and lacks some. The profile shows under 150,000 clones, roughly 89% of them singletons. The chain has TRBV10-3 and TRBJ2-7; a possible D gene is TRBD1 (6 bases). The TCR was taken from a man between 60 and 70 years old with urothelial cancer. Sequenced here: PBMCs, sampled around atezolizumab (anti-PD-L1) treatment. The CDR3 loop is CAISEQGPYEQYF. CDR3 sequence (DNA): TGTGCCATCAGTGAACAGGGTCCCTACGAGCAGTACTTC.